Each of the 3 T cell receptor beta chains below was sequenced from the same sample in a study of sequential checkpoint blockade in melanoma. This table comes from immunoSEQ multiplex PCR, and its TCRdb copy is limited to in-frame clones, with some not included. The profile shows about 25,000 clones, about 77% of them singletons. Sample treatment: randomized to nivolumab then ipilimumab (arm A) or the reverse (arm B). The sample consisted of CD8+ T cells sorted from blood (inferred from file names), taken from a patient given nivolumab and ipilimumab in sequence. All receptors derive from a human donor with melanoma.

V usage is TRBV4-3 and J usage is TRBJ1-1; 7 bases line up with TRBD1. CDR1 is LGHNA, CDR2 YSLEER, per germline. V gave up 6 bases and J gave up 3 bases; unmatched junction bases: 7. The CDR3 loop spans 14 amino acids. The CDR3 is CASSRDRADTEAFF. The CDR3 DNA reads TGCGCCAGCAGTCGAGACAGGGCGGACACTGAAGCTTTCTTT.

CDR3 sequence: CASSWGVTGLSYEQYF. The DNA for the CDR3 is TGTGCCAGCAGTTGGGGGGTGACAGGGCTATCCTACGAGCAGTACTTC. This chain connects TRBV28 to TRBJ2-7; perhaps TRBD1 as D (7 bases). V shed 4 bases and J shed 1 base, with 17 bases lying between them. This CDR3 region has 16 residues. Per the germline V gene, CDR1 is MDHEN and CDR2 is SYDVKM.

The chain has TRBV28 and TRBJ2-7, with D tentatively TRBD2 (5 bases). Germline V CDR1 and CDR2: MDHEN, SYDVKM. The CDR3 consists of 15 residues. Deletions cut 6 bases from V and 5 bases from J, with 20 bases between. The DNA of the CDR3 is TGTGCCAGCAGCAAAAGAGGGCTCACGGGGAACGAGCAGTACTTC. It is translated as CASSKRGLTGNEQYF.